The clone carrying this T cell receptor beta chain showed up just once. What it binds is not known. The data derive from a study of cytomegalovirus exposure and HLA in healthy donors. Study information: Of all 400 or so donors who were genotyped, roughly 81% belonged to the Caucasian-associated ancestry cluster.

60 Vbeta and 13 Jbeta primers were used in PCR. Sequencing used immunoSEQ multiplex PCR; TCRdb keeps in-frame clones, though not all of them. The table lists approximately 120,000 clones, just under 75% of them singletons. The CDR3 is 18 residues long. In germline, CDR1 is SGHRS, CDR2 YFSETQ. V lost 0 bases, J lost 0 bases, and 10 bases stayed unmatched. Findings and caveats of the study: Earlier findings revealed that most TCR beta V segments proved productive either about 87% or about 30% of the time. A later analysis associated about 18,000 TCR beta sequences with HLA alleles at a 0.05 false discovery rate.

Sequenced material: PBMCs. The rearrangement joins TRBV5-1 to TRBJ2-7, with TRBD2 identical over 9 bases. This sequence was found in a human donor in good health. Written as DNA, the CDR3 is TGCGCCAGCAGCTTGGCCCAGGTGGCTAGCGGGACCTCCTACGAGCAGTACTTC. It is translated as CASSLAQVASGTSYEQYF.